This TCR beta chain was obtained from a study of tumor-infiltrating lymphocytes in primary liver carcinoma. Study-wide results and caveats: Tumor-adjacent and tumor-blood pairs displayed less overlap than did pairs of tumor regions.

A constant-region primer served to make TCR beta cDNA from roughly 500 ng total RNA. Amplification in three nested multiplex PCR rounds with slightly modified ARM-PCR gave rise to TCR beta libraries. TRBV1-TRBV30 forward primers paired with a C-beta reverse primer drove the first two PCR rounds, approximately 11 cycles each. TCRdb independently ran MiXCR on the multiplex PCR reads; one entry per CDR3 protein. The sample includes approximately 330,000 distinct CDR3 sequences, almost 65% of them seen just once. Germline DNA was also extracted, while the blood RNA originated from unsorted whole blood. The researchers drew approximately 4 milliliters of peripheral blood before surgery. A note on this clonotype: Its target is unknown. Since a much larger clone is just one base distant, this may be a read error.

CDR1 is MNHEY and CDR2 is SVGAGI in the germline V gene. The V end lost 4 bases, the J end lost 2 bases, and 15 bases lay between the germline ends. The CDR3 totals 17 residues. This rearrangement joins TRBV6-5 to TRBJ2-6; D remains ambiguous. This receptor was obtained from a man aged 40-49 years with primary liver carcinoma and hepatitis B virus infection. Sample: peripheral blood. CDR3: CASSSFSSGPGANVLTF. In DNA form, the CDR3 reads TGTGCCAGCAGTTCATTCAGTTCTGGCCCTGGGGCCAACGTCCTGACTTTC.